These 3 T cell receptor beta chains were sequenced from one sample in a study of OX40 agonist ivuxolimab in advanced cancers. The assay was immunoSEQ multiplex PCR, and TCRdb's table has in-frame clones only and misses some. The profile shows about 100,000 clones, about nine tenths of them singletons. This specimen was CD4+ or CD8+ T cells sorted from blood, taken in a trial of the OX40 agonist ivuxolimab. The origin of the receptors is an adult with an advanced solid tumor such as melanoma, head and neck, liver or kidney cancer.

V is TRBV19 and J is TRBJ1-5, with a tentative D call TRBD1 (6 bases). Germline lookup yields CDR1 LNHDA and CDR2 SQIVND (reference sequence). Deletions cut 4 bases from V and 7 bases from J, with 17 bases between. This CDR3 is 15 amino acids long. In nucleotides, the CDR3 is TGTGCCAGTAGTACTTTGAGGGGGGACGGACAGCCCCAGCATTTT. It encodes CASSTLRGDGQPQHF.

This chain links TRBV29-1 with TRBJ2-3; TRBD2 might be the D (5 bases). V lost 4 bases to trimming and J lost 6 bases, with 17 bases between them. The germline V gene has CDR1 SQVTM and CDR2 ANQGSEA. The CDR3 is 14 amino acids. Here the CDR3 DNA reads TGCAGCGTTGCTCGGGCGGGCGGAGGTGATACGCAGTATTTT. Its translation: CSVARAGGGDTQYF.

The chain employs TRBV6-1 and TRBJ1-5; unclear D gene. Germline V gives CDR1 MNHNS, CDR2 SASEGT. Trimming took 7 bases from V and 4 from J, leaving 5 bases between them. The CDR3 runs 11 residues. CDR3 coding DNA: TGTGCCAGCAACAAAAATCAGCCCCAGCATTTT. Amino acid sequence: CASNKNQPQHF.